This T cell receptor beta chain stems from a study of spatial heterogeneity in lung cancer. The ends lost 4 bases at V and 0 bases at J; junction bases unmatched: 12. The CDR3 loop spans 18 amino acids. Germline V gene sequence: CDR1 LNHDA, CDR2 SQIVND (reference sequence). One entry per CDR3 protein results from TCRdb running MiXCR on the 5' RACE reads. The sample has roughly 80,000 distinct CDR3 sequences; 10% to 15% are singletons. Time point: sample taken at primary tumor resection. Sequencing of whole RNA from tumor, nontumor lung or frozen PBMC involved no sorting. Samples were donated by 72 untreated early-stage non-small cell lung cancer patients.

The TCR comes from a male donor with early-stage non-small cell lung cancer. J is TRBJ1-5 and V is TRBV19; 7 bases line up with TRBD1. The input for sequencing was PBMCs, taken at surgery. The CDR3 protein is CASSTIYADRYSNQPQHF. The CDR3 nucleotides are TGTGCCAGTAGTACCATCTACGCGGACAGGTATAGCAATCAGCCCCAGCATTTT.